Below, 16 T cell receptor beta chains from the same sample are listed, as sequenced in a study of cytomegalovirus exposure and HLA in healthy donors. Using immunoSEQ multiplex PCR, the repertoire was profiled, and TCRdb retains in-frame clones only, with some absent. Of 150,000 to 200,000 clones in the sample, roughly 83% were seen once. Input material: PBMCs. These receptors all come from a woman aged 18-29 years in good health and CMV-seronegative.

The rearrangement joins TRBV7-3 to TRBJ2-2, with a tentative D call TRBD2 (6 bases). CDR1 is SGHTA and CDR2 is FQGTGA in the germline V gene. This CDR3 is built from 14 residues. Trimming took 4 bases from V and 7 from J, leaving 13 bases between them. This chain's CDR3 is CASSSGLGNGELFF. For the CDR3, the DNA is TGTGCCAGCAGCTCGGGACTCGGTAACGGGGAGCTGTTTTTT.

This chain uses TRBV6-5 with TRBJ2-1, with a possible D match to TRBD1 (5 bases). V gave up 0 bases and J gave up 7 bases, with 13 bases separating them. Germline lookup yields CDR1 MNHEY and CDR2 SVGAGI. The CDR3 runs 15 residues. CDR3 coding DNA: TGTGCCAGCAGTTACTCTAGTTCCAGGGCAAATGAGCAGTTCTTC. Encoded protein: CASSYSSSRANEQFF.

This clone appeared a single time. V gene TRBV19 combines with J gene TRBJ1-5, with 10 bases matching TRBD1. This CDR3 is 15 amino acids long. The V gene's germline CDR1 is LNHDA and CDR2 SQIVND (reference sequence). The V gene end was trimmed by 7 bases and the J gene end by 4 bases; junction bases not matched to a gene: 7. In DNA form, the CDR3 reads TGTGCCAGTACCGACAGGGGGCGGGCAAATCAGCCCCAGCATTTT. Translating it yields CASTDRGRANQPQHF.

J is TRBJ2-7 and V is TRBV6-5, with TRBD2 matching over 12 bases. J lost 2 bases, V lost 7 bases, and 6 bases had no gene match. The CDR3 covers 15 residues. Germline V gene sequence: CDR1 MNHEY, CDR2 SVGAGI. The DNA for the CDR3 is TGTGCCAGCACCCATAGACTAGCGGGGGCCTACGAGCAGTACTTC. This encodes CASTHRLAGAYEQYF.

The CDR3 here is CSASGTEAFF. The CDR3 DNA reads as TGCAGTGCTAGCGGGACTGAAGCTTTCTTT. This sequence joins TRBV20-1 and TRBJ1-1; D remains ambiguous. Germline V gene data show CDR1 as DFQATT and CDR2 as SNEGSKA (reference sequence). The ends were cut back, 3 bases at V and 5 bases at J, with 4 bases in the middle. There are 10 residues in the CDR3.

The chain links TRBV6-6 to TRBJ2-7; tentative D call: TRBD2 (5 bases). Per germline, CDR1 MNHNY and CDR2 SVGAGI (reference sequence). CDR3 length: 15 amino acids. The ends were cut back, 2 bases at V and 3 bases at J, with 14 bases in the middle. CDR3 residues: CASSYHTGRVYEQYF. DNA of the CDR3: TGTGCCAGCAGTTACCACACGGGAAGGGTCTACGAGCAGTACTTC.

The rearrangement uses TRBV9 and TRBJ2-1; tentative D call: TRBD1 (6 bases). V lost 1 base to trimming and J lost 7 bases, with 24 bases between them. Germline assignment: CDR1 SGDLS and CDR2 YYNGEE. The CDR3 contains 18 residues. The CDR3 loop reads CASSVSTATLGGMNEQFF. Here the CDR3 DNA reads TGTGCCAGCAGCGTAAGTACAGCGACACTAGGGGGTATGAATGAGCAGTTCTTC.

This chain joins TRBV6-4 and TRBJ1-2; D is possibly TRBD1 (6 bases). Germline-derived CDR1 and CDR2 are MRHNA and SNTAGT. The CDR3 consists of 14 residues. With 6 bases removed from V and 4 bases from J, the gap between germline ends came to 15 bases. The CDR3 DNA reads as TGTGCCAGCAGACAGGGACGGGGTTTCTATGGCTACACCTTC. Encoded protein: CASRQGRGFYGYTF.

The chain combines TRBV10-3 with TRBJ1-1; TRBD1 aligns across 8 bases. The trim removed 8 bases at V and 0 bases at J, leaving 14 bases unmatched. Germline CDR1 and CDR2: ENHRY and SYGVKD. This CDR3 spans 17 amino acids. The CDR3 is CAIGSQTGDRLNTEAFF. CDR3 bases: TGTGCCATCGGATCCCAGACCGGGGACAGGTTGAACACTGAAGCTTTCTTT.

The genes are TRBV11-2 and TRBJ2-5; TRBD2 might be the D (5 bases). Trimming pared 6 bases from V and 0 bases from J, leaving 14 bases between. The CDR3 totals 15 residues. Per germline, CDR1 SGHAT and CDR2 FQNNGV. The CDR3 spells CASRQLRGNQETQYF. The DNA of the CDR3 is TGTGCCAGCAGACAACTTCGGGGAAACCAAGAGACCCAGTACTTC.

The chain joins TRBV9 to TRBJ2-1; 10 positions match TRBD1. Germline V CDR1 and CDR2: SGDLS, YYNGEE. The CDR3 covers 13 residues. J gave up 8 bases and V 5 bases, and 4 bases lay outside the gene matches. In nucleotides, the CDR3 is TGTGCCAGCAGGGGGACAGGGGACGATGAGCAGTTCTTC. It encodes CASRGTGDDEQFF.

This clone was seen a single time. This chain connects TRBV29-1 to TRBJ2-7; D is uncertain. The CDR3 sequence is 12 residues long. Germline values: CDR1 SQVTM, CDR2 ANQGSEA. The V gene lost 4 bases and the J gene lost 3 bases, with 10 bases spanning the gap. Here the CDR3 DNA reads TGCAGCGTTGTGTTATCGGGCTACGAGCAGTACTTC. As protein: CSVVLSGYEQYF.

This sequence joins TRBV29-1 and TRBJ2-2; 9 positions match TRBD1. Germline V gene sequence: CDR1 SQVTM, CDR2 ANQGSEA. V dropped 4 bases and J dropped 3; count of bases not matched to a gene: 6. The CDR3 sequence is 15 residues long. Here the CDR3 DNA reads TGCAGCGTTGGAGCCGGGACAGGGTACACCGGGGAGCTGTTTTTT. It yields the protein CSVGAGTGYTGELFF.

The V gene is TRBV4-1, the J gene TRBJ1-6, with D perhaps TRBD1 (6 bases). The V gene's germline CDR1 is MGHRA and CDR2 YSYEKL. This CDR3 is 15 amino acids long. Trimming stripped 2 bases from V and 6 bases from J, with 11 bases between. CDR3 sequence (DNA): TGCGCCAGCAGCCAATTTGGACAGCCTAATTCACCCCTCCACTTT. Translation gives CASSQFGQPNSPLHF.

This rearrangement joins TRBV5-4 to TRBJ1-3, with D possibly being TRBD1 (5 bases). V was clipped by 4 bases and J by 2 bases, with 16 bases between them. The CDR3 loop spans 16 amino acids. From germline, CDR1 is SGHNT and CDR2 YYREEE (reference sequence). The CDR3 DNA reads as TGTGCCAGCAGCATTGACACCAGGGTAACTGGAAACACCATATATTTT. Translated: CASSIDTRVTGNTIYF.

The rearrangement joins TRBV19 to TRBJ2-7, with a tentative D call TRBD1 (6 bases). CDR3 length: 14 residues. The germline gives CDR1 LNHDA, CDR2 SQIVND (reference sequence). Trimming took off 3 bases at V and 4 bases at J, with 13 bases between the two ends. CDR3 sequence reads: CASSIEGTSYEQYF. CDR3 nucleotide sequence: TGTGCCAGTAGTATCGAGGGGACATCGTACGAGCAGTACTTC.